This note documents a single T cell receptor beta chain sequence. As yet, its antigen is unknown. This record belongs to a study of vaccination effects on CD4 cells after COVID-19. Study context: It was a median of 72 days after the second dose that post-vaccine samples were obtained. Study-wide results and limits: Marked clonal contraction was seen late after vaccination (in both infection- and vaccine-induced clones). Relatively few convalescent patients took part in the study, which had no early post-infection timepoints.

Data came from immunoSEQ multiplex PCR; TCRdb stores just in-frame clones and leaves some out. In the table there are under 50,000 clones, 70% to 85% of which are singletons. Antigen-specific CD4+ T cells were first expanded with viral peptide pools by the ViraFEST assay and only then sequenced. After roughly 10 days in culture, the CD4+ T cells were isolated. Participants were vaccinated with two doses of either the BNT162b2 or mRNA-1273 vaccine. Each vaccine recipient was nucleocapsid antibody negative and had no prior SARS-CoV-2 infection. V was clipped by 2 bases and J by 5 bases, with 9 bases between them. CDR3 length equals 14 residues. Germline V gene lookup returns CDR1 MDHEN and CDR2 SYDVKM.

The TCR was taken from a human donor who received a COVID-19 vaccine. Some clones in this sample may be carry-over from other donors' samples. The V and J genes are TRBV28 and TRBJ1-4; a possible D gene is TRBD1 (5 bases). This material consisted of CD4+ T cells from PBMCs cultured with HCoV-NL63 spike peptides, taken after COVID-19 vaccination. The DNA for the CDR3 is TGTGCCAGCAGTTTACCAGGGTCGAATGAAAAACTGTTTTTT. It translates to CASSLPGSNEKLFF.